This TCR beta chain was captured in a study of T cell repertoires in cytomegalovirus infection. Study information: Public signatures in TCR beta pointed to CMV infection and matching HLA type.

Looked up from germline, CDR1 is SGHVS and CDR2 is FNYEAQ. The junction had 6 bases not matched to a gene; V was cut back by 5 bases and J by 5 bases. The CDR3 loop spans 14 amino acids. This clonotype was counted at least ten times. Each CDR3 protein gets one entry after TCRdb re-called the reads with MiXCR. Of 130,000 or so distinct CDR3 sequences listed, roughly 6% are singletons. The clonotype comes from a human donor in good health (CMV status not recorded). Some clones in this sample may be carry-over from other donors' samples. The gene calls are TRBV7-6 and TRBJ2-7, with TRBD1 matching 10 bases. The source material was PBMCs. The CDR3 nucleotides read TGTGCCAGCAGCCCCTCCGGACAGGGGGACGAGCAGTACTTC. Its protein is CASSPSGQGDEQYF.